The present entry profiles one T cell receptor (beta chain) with its context. Germline V lookup: CDR1 SGHRS, CDR2 YFSETQ. The V segment lost 5 bases and the J segment 4 bases; nucleotides outside the gene matches: 8. This CDR3 is 15 amino acids long. This record comes from a study of blood T cell repertoires in COVID-19. Sequencing was performed with immunoSEQ multiplex PCR; in TCRdb, only in-frame clones are kept and a portion is missing. The sample holds about 120,000 clones, roughly 85% seen once. The sequenced sample was peripheral blood. This receptor was taken from a woman aged 55 to 70 with COVID-19, enrolled during active disease. The gene calls are TRBV5-1 and TRBJ2-1; 8 bases align to TRBD2. Here the CDR3 reads CASRSPGGPYNEQFF. Here the CDR3 DNA reads TGCGCCAGCAGGTCACCGGGGGGGCCTTACAATGAGCAGTTCTTC.